These 5 T cell receptor beta chains share one sample of origin, sequenced in a study of blood T cell repertoires in COVID-19 (TCRdb year 2020). The library came from the immunoSEQ multiplex PCR assay. Here the immuneACCESS table is served through TCRdb, limited to in-frame sequences with V and J called. Missing clones are a known gap in these copies; in checked studies unresolved V genes cover under half, and the rest lacks a known reason. Counted in this sample were about 83,000 clones; roughly 83% of them appeared once. Of the sample, around 7.3% is held by the ten largest clones. Material for sequencing was peripheral blood. The receptors originated from a man aged 50-59 years with active COVID-19.

This clone was detected once. The V call is TRBV5-4, the J call TRBJ2-3, with 14 bases that match TRBD2. After removal of 3 bases from V and 8 bases from J, the junction contained 5 bases not matched to a gene. CDR1 and CDR2 (germline): SGHNT, YYREEE (reference sequence). This CDR3 is 15 amino acids long. DNA of the CDR3: TGTGCCAGCAGCTCAGGACTAGCGGGAGGAGGTACGCAGTATTTT. The encoded protein is CASSSGLAGGGTQYF.

The J gene is TRBJ1-5, the V gene TRBV19; tentative D call: TRBD1 (6 bases). In germline, CDR1 is LNHDA, CDR2 SQIVND (reference sequence). This CDR3 comprises 15 residues. Trimming cost V 6 bases and J 1 base, with 13 bases left between them. The CDR3 sequence: CASRLQGYSNQPQHF. The CDR3 bases are TGTGCCAGTAGATTACAGGGTTACAGCAATCAGCCCCAGCATTTT. Full variable domain (missing parts from reference TRBV19 and TRBJ1-5): DGGITQSPKYLFRKEGQNVTLSCEQNLNHDAMYWYRQDPGQGLRLIYYSQIVNDFQKGDIAEGYSVSREKKESFPLTVTSAQKNPTAFYLCASRLQGYSNQPQHFGDGTRLSIL.

The chain links TRBV24-1 to TRBJ1-2, with D maybe TRBD1 (5 bases). Germline lookup yields CDR1 KGHDR and CDR2 SFDVKD. Trimming removed 9 bases at V and 4 bases at J, with 11 bases between. This CDR3 comprises 12 residues. This chain's CDR3 is CATGDRSYGYTF. CDR3 in DNA: TGTGCCACCGGCGACAGATCCTATGGCTACACCTTC.

This clone was counted a few times. The V call is TRBV30, the J call TRBJ1-5, with TRBD1 as a possible D gene (5 bases). The germline V gene encodes CDR1 GTSNPN and CDR2 SVGIG (reference sequence). The length of the CDR3 is 14 residues. The V end lost 0 bases, the J end lost 3 bases, and 9 bases lay between the germline ends. The CDR3, as DNA: TGTGCCTGGAGTGTAGACAGCCTCAATCAGCCCCAGCATTTT. This encodes CAWSVDSLNQPQHF.

The rearrangement uses TRBV19 and TRBJ1-4, with D perhaps TRBD1 (6 bases). The germline V gene encodes CDR1 LNHDA and CDR2 SQIVND (reference sequence). CDR3 length: 16 amino acids. Trimming left V 4 bases short and J 8 bases short, with 20 bases between. CDR3 nucleotides: TGTGCCAGTAGTACAGCGTACAGGGAGGGAAGAGAAAAACTGTTTTTT. It specifies CASSTAYREGREKLFF.